Only a few counts were recorded for the clone carrying this T cell receptor (beta chain). Its target is unknown. J lost 9 bases, V lost 3 bases, and 5 bases had no gene match. Per the germline V gene, CDR1 is ENHRY and CDR2 is SYGVKD. CDR3 length equals 15 residues. This record belongs to a study of beta chain features in type 1 diabetes. Study observations and caveats: A potential influence of HLA type upon TCRB rearrangement remained unresolved herein. Significant though moderate, a shortening of TCRB CDR3s appeared in all four CD4+ subsets of Type 1 diabetes patients. Lower insertion and higher deletion counts appeared at VDJ junctions in type 1 diabetes patients.

Sequencing targeted expressed TCRB transcripts, as all isolated RNA had been reverse transcribed. Here immunoSEQ multiplex PCR was the method, and the copy in TCRdb shows in-frame clones only, minus some. This table has about 900,000 clones, 17% appearing once. Sample: naive CD4+ T cells from blood. The chain recombines TRBV10-3 with TRBJ2-1; TRBD2 matches at 13 bases. This sequence originates from a woman under 30 in good health. The CDR3 sequence: CAISERTSGSGEQFF. CDR3 nucleotide sequence: TGTGCCATCAGTGAAAGGACTAGCGGGAGCGGTGAGCAGTTCTTC.